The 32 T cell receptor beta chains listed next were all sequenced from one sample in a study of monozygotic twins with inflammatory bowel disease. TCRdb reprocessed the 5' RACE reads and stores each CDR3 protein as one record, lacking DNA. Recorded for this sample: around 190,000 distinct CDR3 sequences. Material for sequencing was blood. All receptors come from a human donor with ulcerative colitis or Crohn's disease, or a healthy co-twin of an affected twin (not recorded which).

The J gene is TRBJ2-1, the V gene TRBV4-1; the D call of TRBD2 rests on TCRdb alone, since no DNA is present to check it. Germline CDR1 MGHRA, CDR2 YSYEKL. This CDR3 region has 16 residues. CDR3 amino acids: CASSQAGGGLIREQFF.

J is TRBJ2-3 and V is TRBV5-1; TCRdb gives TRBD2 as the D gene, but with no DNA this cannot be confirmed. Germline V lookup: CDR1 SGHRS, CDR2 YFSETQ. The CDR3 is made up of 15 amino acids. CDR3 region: CASSLLERGLDTQYF.

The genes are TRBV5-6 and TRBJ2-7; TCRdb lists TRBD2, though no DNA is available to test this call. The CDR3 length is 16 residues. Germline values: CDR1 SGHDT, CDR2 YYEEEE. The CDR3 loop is CASSLGPASRLEEQYF.

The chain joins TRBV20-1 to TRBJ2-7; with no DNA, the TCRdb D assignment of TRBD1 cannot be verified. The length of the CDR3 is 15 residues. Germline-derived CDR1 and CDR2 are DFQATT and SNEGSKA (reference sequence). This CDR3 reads CSASAALGGNYEQYF.

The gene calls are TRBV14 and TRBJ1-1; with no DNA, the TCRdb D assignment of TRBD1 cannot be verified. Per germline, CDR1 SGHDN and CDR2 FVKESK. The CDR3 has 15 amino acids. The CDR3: CASSQVSGGSTEAFF.

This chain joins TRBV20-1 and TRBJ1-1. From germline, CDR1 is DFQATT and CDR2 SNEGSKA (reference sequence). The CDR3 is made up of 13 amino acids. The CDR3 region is CSARDLGGPEAFF.

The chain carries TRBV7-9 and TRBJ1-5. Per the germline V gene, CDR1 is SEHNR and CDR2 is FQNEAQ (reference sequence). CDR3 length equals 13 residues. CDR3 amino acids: CASSRASNQPQHF.

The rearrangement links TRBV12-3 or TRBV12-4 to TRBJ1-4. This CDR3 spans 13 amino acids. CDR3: CASSLATEEKLFF.

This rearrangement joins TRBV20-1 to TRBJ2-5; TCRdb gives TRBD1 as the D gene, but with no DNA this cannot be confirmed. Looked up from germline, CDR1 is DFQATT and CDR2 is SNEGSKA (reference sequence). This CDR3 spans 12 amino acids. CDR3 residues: CSARTGGETQYF.

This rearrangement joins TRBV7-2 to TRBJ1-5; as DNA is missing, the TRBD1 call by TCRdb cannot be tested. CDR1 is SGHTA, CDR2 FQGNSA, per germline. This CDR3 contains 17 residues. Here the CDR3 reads CASSNVKGGISNQPQHF. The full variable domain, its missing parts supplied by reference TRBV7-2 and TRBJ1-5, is GAGVSQSPSNKVTEKGKDVELRCDPISGHTALYWYRQSLGQGLEFLIYFQGNSAPDKSGLPSDRFSAERTGGSVSTLTIQRTQQEDSAVYLCASSNVKGGISNQPQHFGDGTRLSIL.

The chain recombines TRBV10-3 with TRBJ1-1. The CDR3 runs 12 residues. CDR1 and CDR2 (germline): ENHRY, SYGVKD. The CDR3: CAIGTSNTEAFF.

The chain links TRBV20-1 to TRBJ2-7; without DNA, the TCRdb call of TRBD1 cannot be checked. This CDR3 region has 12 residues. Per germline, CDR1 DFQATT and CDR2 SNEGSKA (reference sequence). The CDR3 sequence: CSARGWGEEQYF.

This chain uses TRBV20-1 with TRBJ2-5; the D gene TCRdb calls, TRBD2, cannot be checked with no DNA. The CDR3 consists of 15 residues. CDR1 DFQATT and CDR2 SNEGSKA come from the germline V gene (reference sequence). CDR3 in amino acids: CSARGTSGALGAQYF.

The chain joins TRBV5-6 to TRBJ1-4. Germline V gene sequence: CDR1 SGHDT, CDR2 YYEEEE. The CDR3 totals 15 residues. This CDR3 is CASSSILATNEKLFF.

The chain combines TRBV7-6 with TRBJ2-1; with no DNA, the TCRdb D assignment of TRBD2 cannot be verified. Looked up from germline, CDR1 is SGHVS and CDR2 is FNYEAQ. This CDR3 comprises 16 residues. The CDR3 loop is CASSSTGTRVVDEQFF.

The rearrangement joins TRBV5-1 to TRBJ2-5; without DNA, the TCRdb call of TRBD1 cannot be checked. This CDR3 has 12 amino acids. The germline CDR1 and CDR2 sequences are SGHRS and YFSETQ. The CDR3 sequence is CASRAQQETQYF.

The CDR3 is CASTQDSNYGYTF. The V gene is TRBV12-3 or TRBV12-4, the J gene TRBJ1-2; TCRdb's D gene call, TRBD1, goes unchecked for lack of DNA. This CDR3 spans 13 amino acids.

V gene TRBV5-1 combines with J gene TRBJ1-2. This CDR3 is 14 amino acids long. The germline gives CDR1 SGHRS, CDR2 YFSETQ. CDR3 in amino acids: CASREGTFNYGYTF.

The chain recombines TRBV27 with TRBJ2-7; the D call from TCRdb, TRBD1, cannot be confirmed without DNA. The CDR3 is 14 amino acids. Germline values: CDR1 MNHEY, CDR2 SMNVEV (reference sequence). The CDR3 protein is CASSSPLQDYEQYF.

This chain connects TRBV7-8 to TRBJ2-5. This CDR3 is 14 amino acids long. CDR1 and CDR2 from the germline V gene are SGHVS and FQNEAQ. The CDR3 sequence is CASSLFGVTETQYF. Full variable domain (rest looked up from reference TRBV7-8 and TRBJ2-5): GAGVSQSPRYKVAKRGQDVALRCDPISGHVSLFWYQQALGQGPEFLTYFQNEAQLDKSGLPSDRFFAERPEGSVSTLKIQRTQQEDSAVYLCASSLFGVTETQYFGPGTRLLVL.

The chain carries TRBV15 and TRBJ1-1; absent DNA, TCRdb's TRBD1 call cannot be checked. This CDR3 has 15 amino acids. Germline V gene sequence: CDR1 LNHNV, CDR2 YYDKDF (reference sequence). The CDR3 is CATSRLQGLVTEAFF.

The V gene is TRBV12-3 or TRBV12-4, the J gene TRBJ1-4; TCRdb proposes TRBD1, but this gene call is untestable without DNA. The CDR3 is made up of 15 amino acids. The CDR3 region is CASTSVNRVGEKLFF.

The CDR3 here is CSFSGLAGRTYNEQFF. The chain combines TRBV29-1 with TRBJ2-1; TCRdb's D call of TRBD2 is untestable without DNA. Looked up from germline, CDR1 is SQVTM and CDR2 is ANQGSEA. CDR3 size: 16 residues.

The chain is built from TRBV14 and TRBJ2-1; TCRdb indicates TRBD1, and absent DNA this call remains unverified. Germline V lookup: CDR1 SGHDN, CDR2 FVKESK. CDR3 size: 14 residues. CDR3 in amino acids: CASRPQGSYNEQFF.

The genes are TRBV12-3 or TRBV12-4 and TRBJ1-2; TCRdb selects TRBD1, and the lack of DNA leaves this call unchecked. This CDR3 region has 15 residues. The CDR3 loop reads CASSSHRDWGYGYTF.

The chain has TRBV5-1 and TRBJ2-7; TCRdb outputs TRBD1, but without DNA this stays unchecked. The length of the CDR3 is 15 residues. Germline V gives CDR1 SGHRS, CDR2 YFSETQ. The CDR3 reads CVSSILTGDPYEQYF.

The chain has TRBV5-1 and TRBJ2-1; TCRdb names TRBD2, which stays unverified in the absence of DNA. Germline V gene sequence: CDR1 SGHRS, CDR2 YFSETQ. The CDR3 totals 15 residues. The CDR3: CATSEEGTDYNEQFF.

The CDR3 loop is CASSRTGLYNEQFF. The rearrangement uses TRBV12-3 or TRBV12-4 and TRBJ2-1; TCRdb lists TRBD2, though no DNA is available to test this call. The CDR3 length is 14 residues.

This chain's CDR3 is CASSSRIYPGQGNTEAFF. The V and J genes are TRBV4-1 and TRBJ1-1; TCRdb lists TRBD1, though no DNA is available to test this call. The CDR3 spans 18 residues. Germline V CDR1 and CDR2: MGHRA, YSYEKL.

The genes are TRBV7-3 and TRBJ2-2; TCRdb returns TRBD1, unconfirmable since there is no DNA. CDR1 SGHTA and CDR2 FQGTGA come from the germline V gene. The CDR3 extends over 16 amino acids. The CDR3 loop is CASSFGGAAHRGELFF.

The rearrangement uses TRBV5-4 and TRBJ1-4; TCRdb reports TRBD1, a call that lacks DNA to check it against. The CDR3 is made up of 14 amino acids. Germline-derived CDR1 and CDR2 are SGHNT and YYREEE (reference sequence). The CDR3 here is CASSSEGLGEKLFF.

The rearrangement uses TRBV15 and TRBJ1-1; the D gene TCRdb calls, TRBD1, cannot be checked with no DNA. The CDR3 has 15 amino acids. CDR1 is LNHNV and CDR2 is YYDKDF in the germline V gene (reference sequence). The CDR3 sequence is CAVRDRAVSNTEAFF.